Listed below are T cell receptor beta chains from one sample, sequenced in a study of blood T cell repertoires in COVID-19. Using immunoSEQ multiplex PCR, the repertoire was profiled, and TCRdb retains in-frame clones only, with some absent. The data show 100,000 or so clones, with more than 75% seen just once and 6.5% to 8.5% held by the top ten. Sequences were obtained from peripheral blood. The receptors shown here come from a man between 45 and 60 years old with active or convalescent COVID-19. Both conserved end residues are part of each CDR3. A D gene is named only where the DNA matches it firmly. Rows give clone size only sometimes, using once, few, many, or a class for an expanded clone.

few,TRBV4-1,TRBJ1-5,.,TGCGCCAGCAGCCAAGTCTGGGGCGATCAGCCCCAGCATTTT,CASSQVWGDQPQHF
.,TRBV11-2,TRBJ2-7,.,TGTGCCAGCAGCCCGGGGTTTTGGACCACCTACGAGCAGTACTTC,CASSPGFWTTYEQYF
.,TRBV7-9,TRBJ2-6,.,TGTGCCAGCAGCCTAGGCGGGGTTCCTGGGGCCAACGTCCTGACTTTC,CASSLGGVPGANVLTF
once,TRBV12-3/TRBV12-4,TRBJ1-2,.,TGTGCCAGCAGTTTCCGAGGGAACGGCTACACCTTC,CASSFRGNGYTF
.,TRBV3-1/TRBV3-2,TRBJ2-5,TRBD1,TGTGCCAGCAGCCAAGGACAGGGGGCCGCGGAGACCCAGTACTTC,CASSQGQGAAETQYF
.,TRBV7-8,TRBJ2-5,.,TGTGCCAGCAGCCCGCAGGACAGTATGGGGTACCAAGAGACCCAGTACTTC,CASSPQDSMGYQETQYF
few,TRBV5-4,TRBJ2-2,TRBD1,TGTGCCAGCAGCCCCACAGGGGAAGTCGCCGGGGAGCTGTTTTTT,CASSPTGEVAGELFF
.,TRBV28,TRBJ1-3,.,TGTGCCAGCAGTTCCCCACAGGGTAAGCGTAGAAACACCATATATTTT,CASSSPQGKRRNTIYF
.,TRBV27,TRBJ1-6,.,TGTGCCAGCAGTTTATGGGGGCTCAATAATTCACCCCTCCACTTT,CASSLWGLNNSPLHF
.,TRBV6-2/TRBV6-3,TRBJ2-1,.,TGTGCCAGCAGTCTCGGGACATTTTACAATGAGCAGTTCTTC,CASSLGTFYNEQFF
.,TRBV28,TRBJ1-4,.,TGTGCCAGCAGTAGAGACAGGACAACTAATGAAAAACTGTTTTTT,CASSRDRTTNEKLFF
.,TRBV9,TRBJ2-5,.,TGTGCCAGCAGCGTAGGAGGACGGGGAGTGGCAGAGACCCAGTACTTC,CASSVGGRGVAETQYF
.,TRBV29-1,TRBJ1-2,.,TGCAGCGTAACAACCAGGGGCGAGAGTGATGGCTACACCTTC,CSVTTRGESDGYTF
.,TRBV10-3,TRBJ2-3,.,TGTGCCATCAGTGGGGGGAGGGGGGATGATACGCAGTATTTT,CAISGGRGDDTQYF
.,TRBV24-1,TRBJ2-3,.,TGTGCCACCAGAGGGGCTGCGGCGGATACGCAGTATTTT,CATRGAAADTQYF
.,TRBV10-1,TRBJ1-1,.,TGCGCCAGCAGTGAGTCAACAGGGCTACCTGAAGCTTTCTTT,CASSESTGLPEAFF
.,TRBV27,TRBJ2-1,TRBD1,TGTGCCAGCAGCCCTTGGGGGACAGGGGACGACAATGAGCAGTTCTTC,CASSPWGTGDDNEQFF
.,TRBV6-5,TRBJ1-2,TRBD1,TGTGCCAGCAGCCGACAGGGGGACGGCTACACCTTC,CASSRQGDGYTF
.,TRBV7-8,TRBJ2-3,TRBD2,TGTGCCAGCAGCTTAGTAGGCGGGGGGGTATTGGATACGCAGTATTTT,CASSLVGGGVLDTQYF
many,TRBV3-1/TRBV3-2,TRBJ1-6,.,TGTGCCAGCAGCTACTCATCAAATTCACCCCTCCACTTT,CASSYSSNSPLHF
.,TRBV10-3,TRBJ2-7,.,TGTGCCATCAGTAACAGGGACTACGAGCAGTACTTC,CAISNRDYEQYF
.,TRBV7-9,TRBJ1-1,.,TGTGCCAGCAGCTCACAGAACATGAACACTGAAGCTTTCTTT,CASSSQNMNTEAFF
.,TRBV7-2,TRBJ1-3,.,TGTGCCAGCAGCTTGGGCTTGGGGGCGGGAAACACCATATATTTT,CASSLGLGAGNTIYF
.,TRBV10-3,TRBJ2-1,.,TGTGCCATCACGGCAGGGCGCTACAATGAGCAGTTCTTC,CAITAGRYNEQFF
.,TRBV6-2/TRBV6-3,TRBJ1-5,.,TGTGCCAGCAGTCGATTACCAGGGCCCAATCAGCCCCAGCATTTT,CASSRLPGPNQPQHF
.,TRBV5-1,TRBJ2-5,TRBD1,TGCGCCAGCAGCTTTGGACAGGGGGCAGAGACCCAGTACTTC,CASSFGQGAETQYF
.,TRBV23-1,TRBJ2-1,TRBD1,TGCGCCAGCAGTCAATCGTGGGAACAGGGGGCGAATGAGCAGTTCTTC,CASSQSWEQGANEQFF
.,TRBV9,TRBJ2-5,.,TGTGCCAGCAGCACCCTTTCCGGGGGAGGACGAGAGACCCAGTACTTC,CASSTLSGGGRETQYF
.,TRBV19,TRBJ1-4,.,TGTGCCAGTAGTACGATCTCCCAAGGACAGTTTAATGAAAAACTGTTTTTT,CASSTISQGQFNEKLFF
.,TRBV19,TRBJ2-1,TRBD2,TGTGCCAGTAGTGCTACGCCAGCGGGGGGGAGGGATGAGCAGTTCTTC,CASSATPAGGRDEQFF
.,TRBV18,TRBJ2-5,.,TGTGCCAGCTCACCAGGAGGGTTGGAGACCCAGTACTTC,CASSPGGLETQYF
.,TRBV6-5,TRBJ1-2,TRBD1,TGTGCCAGCAGGGGGGACAGGGAGGGCTATGGCTACACCTTC,CASRGDREGYGYTF
.,TRBV10-3,TRBJ2-5,TRBD1,TGTGCCATCAGGAACGCCGGGACAGGGGGAGAGACCCAGTACTTC,CAIRNAGTGGETQYF
.,TRBV5-6,TRBJ2-2,TRBD1,TGTGCCAGCAGCCTGGGGACAGGGACCGGGGAGCTGTTTTTT,CASSLGTGTGELFF
few,TRBV28,TRBJ1-6,.,TGTGCCAGCAGCCTTAATTCACCCCTCCACTTT,CASSLNSPLHF
.,TRBV29-1,TRBJ2-6,.,TGCAGCGCTTCTGCTGGGGCCAACGTCCTGACTTTC,CSASAGANVLTF
.,TRBV7-9,TRBJ2-1,.,TGTGCCAGCAGCTTAGAACTGCGGAACAATGAGCAGTTCTTC,CASSLELRNNEQFF
few,TRBV6-5,TRBJ1-3,.,TGTGCCAGCACCCCGGACTCATTCTCTGGAAACACCATATATTTT,CASTPDSFSGNTIYF
.,TRBV5-1,TRBJ2-2,.,TGCGCCAGCAGCTTGATCGGGGTAGACACCGGGGAGCTGTTTTTT,CASSLIGVDTGELFF
.,TRBV28,TRBJ1-5,.,TGTGCCAGCAGTTACAGTGGACAGTTCAATCAGCCCCAGCATTTT,CASSYSGQFNQPQHF
.,TRBV11-2,TRBJ2-3,TRBD1,TGTGCCAGCAGCTTCGAGCCAAACAGGGGGCAAGATACGCAGTATTTT,CASSFEPNRGQDTQYF
.,TRBV19,TRBJ1-2,.,TGTGCCAGTAGTATTGTAGGGGGAACCTATGGCTACACCTTC,CASSIVGGTYGYTF
.,TRBV7-9,TRBJ2-2,TRBD1,TGTGCCAGCAGCTTACGCCGACAGGGCCAAGGGAGCACCGGGGAGCTGTTTTTT,CASSLRRQGQGSTGELFF
.,TRBV7-9,TRBJ2-7,.,TGTGCCAGCAGCTCCCACAGGGAGTCCTACGAGCAGTACTTC,CASSSHRESYEQYF
few,TRBV5-6,TRBJ2-5,.,TGTGCCAGCAGCTTGGCGGGAACCCAGTACTTC,CASSLAGTQYF
once,TRBV7-2,TRBJ1-5,.,TGTGCCAGCAGCTTTTCGAACCCAGGGAACAATCAGCCCCAGCATTTT,CASSFSNPGNNQPQHF
.,TRBV27,TRBJ2-7,TRBD2,TGTGCCAGCAGTCTAGCGGGGGGGATCTACGAGCAGTACTTC,CASSLAGGIYEQYF